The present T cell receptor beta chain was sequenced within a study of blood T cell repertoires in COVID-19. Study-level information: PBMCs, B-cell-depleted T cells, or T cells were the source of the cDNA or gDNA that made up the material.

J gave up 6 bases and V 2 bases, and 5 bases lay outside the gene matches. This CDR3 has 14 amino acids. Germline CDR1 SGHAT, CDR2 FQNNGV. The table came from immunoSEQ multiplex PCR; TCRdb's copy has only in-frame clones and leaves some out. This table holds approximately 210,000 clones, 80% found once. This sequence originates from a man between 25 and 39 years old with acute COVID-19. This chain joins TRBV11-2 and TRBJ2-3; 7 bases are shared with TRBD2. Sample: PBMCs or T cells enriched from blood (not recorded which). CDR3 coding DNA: TGTGCCAGCAGCTTAAGCGGGGACGCCGATACGCAGTATTTT. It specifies CASSLSGDADTQYF. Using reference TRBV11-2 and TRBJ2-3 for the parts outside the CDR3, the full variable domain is EAGVAQSPRYKIIEKRQSVAFWCNPISGHATLYWYQQILGQGPKLLIQFQNNGVVDDSQLPKDRFSAERLKGVDSTLKIQPAKLEDSAVYLCASSLSGDADTQYFGPGTRLTVL.